This note documents a single T cell receptor beta chain sequence. Its antigen remains unidentified. Libraries were made using 5' RACE. The input for every TCR library was around 3,600 ng of total RNA. For each sample, cDNA was synthesized in eight separate reactions using SMARTScribe reverse transcriptase. During cDNA synthesis, unique molecular identifiers containing a 6-nucleotide sample barcode were introduced by template switching. Amplification of TCRalpha and TCRbeta cDNA involved two nested PCRs of roughly 17 and 9 cycles, and each PCR was followed by bead purification. Before amplification, cDNA was treated with uracil DNA-glycosylase and purified using the QIAquick PCR purification kit. In the second PCR, Illumina TruSeq-compatible adapters and sample-specific barcodes were added. Library quality and concentration were checked on TapeStation and Qubit, and libraries were pooled at around 5 ng each. The pooled libraries were sequenced with 2 x 100 bp reads and custom sequencing primers on an Illumina HiSeq2500 single-index Rapid Run. The source study handled its data this way. PCR and sequencing errors were corrected by UMI-based consensus assembly using MiGEC version 1.2.6. MiXCR version 2.1.1 was used to carry out V(D)J alignment, clonotype assembly and CDR3 extraction. Gene usage, clonotype sharing and MAIT/NKT TCR abundance were normalised by analysing the top 1000, 10 000 and 20 000 clonotypes per sample. After downsampling to 27 000 UMIs, diversity was calculated as the inverse Simpson index using the vegan R package. Paired Mann-Whitney U tests on discordant twin pairs were used, with Benjamini-Hochberg multiple-testing correction. Following reprocessing of the reads by TCRdb, the data hold one row per CDR3 protein sequence and no DNA is available. The V and J calls come from TCRdb's annotation, not from the publication. The sample's table covers 150,000 to 200,000 distinct CDR3 sequences. The ten largest clonotypes hold 6% to 9.5% of the sample.

The CDR3 measures 15 amino acids from cysteine to phenylalanine. No DNA is given. For CDR1 and CDR2, the germline V gene lists SGHTA and FQGNSA. From each donor, a 2.5 ml peripheral blood sample was collected into PAXgene tubes and kept at -80 degrees C. Without any T cell sorting, total RNA was extracted from whole blood using the PAXgene blood miRNA kit on an automated QIAcube. Peripheral blood from monozygotic twin pairs who were concordant or discordant for inflammatory bowel disease underwent deep TCRalpha and TCRbeta repertoire profiling using unique molecular barcoding. Smoking habits were recorded for all twin pairs, and each individual was classified as a current, former or never smoker. The record originates from a study of monozygotic twins with inflammatory bowel disease (dated by TCRdb to between 2018 and 2021). Broadly, across the study: The complete study included roughly 30 monozygotic twin pairs: 19 IBD-discordant Danish pairs and nine German pairs, of which four were IBD-concordant and five were IBD-discordant. Each individual had, on average, about 151 000 unique TCRalpha sequences and 181 000 unique TCRbeta sequences available for analysis. The search for disease-associated traits relied mainly on comparing, within discordant pairs, IBD patients with their genetically identical healthy co-twins.

General conclusions and limits of the study: Because patients received different immunosuppressive treatments, the repertoires may have picked up extra background noise and variability between individuals. Measured by the inverse Simpson index, TCRbeta repertoire diversity was lower in IBD patients than in their healthy co-twins. Different T cell subtypes could not be distinguished in the analysis. The results gave no support for a single strong signal or clonotype linked to IBD. Repertoire similarity did not differ between concordant and discordant twins, possibly due to limited statistical power. Compared with healthy twins, IBD patients shared fewer clonotypes with other individuals, and the difference was most pronounced in patients with signs of disease activity.

The chain is encoded by TRBV7-2 joined to TRBJ2-7; TCRdb lists TRBD2, though no DNA is available to test this call. The specimen sequenced was blood. This sequence was found in a human donor with ulcerative colitis or Crohn's disease, or a healthy co-twin of an affected twin (not recorded which). The CDR3 region reads CASSPGPGGPYEQYF.